Listed below are T cell receptor beta chains from one sample, sequenced in a study of CD4 T cells in relation to SARS-CoV-2 and coronaviruses. TCRdb's table, derived via immunoSEQ multiplex PCR, lists solely in-frame clones and lacks some. Of about 40,000 clones detected, 82% appear once; the ten largest clones hold approximately 5%. For these TCRs, the target antigens are not known. The specimen sequenced was naive CD4+ T cells from PBMCs, cultured in vitro. Source of these receptors: an adult with COVID-19. CDR3s include the opening cysteine and the closing phenylalanine or tryptophan. A D gene is named only where the DNA matches it firmly. Clone size is stated in some rows and not others, as once, few, many or a class when expanded.

size	V	D	length	J	DNA	CDR3
once	TRBV5-1	TRBD1	20	TRBJ2-2	TGCGCCAGCAGCTTACCAACAGAAGCGGACAGGGGGCTCGGCACCGGGGAGCTGTTTTTT	CASSLPTEADRGLGTGELFF
few	TRBV6-2/TRBV6-3	-	13	TRBJ2-2	TGTGCCAGCAGTTACACGGACACCGGGGAGCTGTTTTTT	CASSYTDTGELFF
-	TRBV5-1	TRBD2	18	TRBJ2-1	TGCGCCAGCAGCTTGTTAGGTGGAACTAGCGGGAAGTACAATGAGCAGTTCTTC	CASSLLGGTSGKYNEQFF
-	TRBV28	TRBD1	12	TRBJ2-7	TGTGCCAGCAACAGACAGGGCTACGAGCAGTACTTC	CASNRQGYEQYF
-	TRBV6-6	-	13	TRBJ1-5	TGTGCCAGCAGTTACTCTGAAAATCAGCCCCAGCATTTT	CASSYSENQPQHF
-	TRBV5-6	TRBD2	14	TRBJ2-5	TGTGCCAGCAGAAGAGGACTAGCGGAAGAGACCCAGTACTTC	CASRRGLAEETQYF
-	TRBV18	TRBD1	14	TRBJ2-5	TGTGCCAGCTCACCAAGACAGGGCCAAGAGACCCAGTACTTC	CASSPRQGQETQYF
-	TRBV5-1	-	16	TRBJ1-1	TGCGCCAGCAGCTTTGGGGTAACGACGGTGAACACTGAAGCTTTCTTT	CASSFGVTTVNTEAFF
-	TRBV3-1/TRBV3-2	TRBD2	16	TRBJ2-2	TGTGCCAGCAGCGACAGAAGGAGCGGGAAGTACGGGGAGCTGTTTTTT	CASSDRRSGKYGELFF
-	TRBV7-2	TRBD2	16	TRBJ2-1	TGTGCCAGCAGCAAAGGGAGCGGGAGGGGTTCCAATGAGCAGTTCTTC	CASSKGSGRGSNEQFF
few	TRBV10-3	-	17	TRBJ1-2	TGTGCCATCAGTGGGACGGGACGGATGCCTTCTAACTATGGCTACACCTTC	CAISGTGRMPSNYGYTF
few	TRBV7-9	-	14	TRBJ2-7	TGTGCCAGCAGCCTGACAGGAGGCGCGTACGAGCAGTACTTC	CASSLTGGAYEQYF
-	TRBV6-5	-	13	TRBJ2-7	TGTGCCAGCAGTTCGGACGGAACCTACGAGCAGTACTTC	CASSSDGTYEQYF
-	TRBV6-5	TRBD1	13	TRBJ2-1	TGTGCCAGCACCCCGAACAGGGGCTATGAGCAGTTCTTC	CASTPNRGYEQFF
-	TRBV9	-	15	TRBJ2-1	TGTGCCAGCAGCGTAGAGGCAGGGTGGGGCAATGAGCAGTTCTTC	CASSVEAGWGNEQFF
-	TRBV28	TRBD2	13	TRBJ2-3	TGTGCCGGGGAGTCGGCGGGAGCAGATACGCAGTATTTT	CAGESAGADTQYF
-	TRBV6-5	TRBD1	13	TRBJ2-7	TGTGCCAGCACGAAGCGGACAGGAAACGAGCAGTACTTC	CASTKRTGNEQYF
-	TRBV7-9	TRBD1	15	TRBJ2-7	TGTGCCAGCAGCAAGAGGGGACAGAATCCCTACGAGCAGTACTTC	CASSKRGQNPYEQYF
once	TRBV13	-	17	TRBJ2-3	TGTGCCAGCAGCTTAGGCCTTACCAGAATCTACACAGATACGCAGTATTTT	CASSLGLTRIYTDTQYF
-	TRBV20-1	-	14	TRBJ1-6	TGCAGTGCTAGTGAGGAGGTTTCTAATTCACCCCTCCACTTT	CSASEEVSNSPLHF
medium-sized	TRBV4-3	TRBD1	16	TRBJ1-1	TGCGCCAGCAGCCAAGATTGGGCAGGGGGGAACACTGAAGCTTTCTTT	CASSQDWAGGNTEAFF
-	TRBV28	TRBD2	16	TRBJ2-3	TGTGCCAGCAGTTGGGGACTAGCGCGTTCCACAGATACGCAGTATTTT	CASSWGLARSTDTQYF